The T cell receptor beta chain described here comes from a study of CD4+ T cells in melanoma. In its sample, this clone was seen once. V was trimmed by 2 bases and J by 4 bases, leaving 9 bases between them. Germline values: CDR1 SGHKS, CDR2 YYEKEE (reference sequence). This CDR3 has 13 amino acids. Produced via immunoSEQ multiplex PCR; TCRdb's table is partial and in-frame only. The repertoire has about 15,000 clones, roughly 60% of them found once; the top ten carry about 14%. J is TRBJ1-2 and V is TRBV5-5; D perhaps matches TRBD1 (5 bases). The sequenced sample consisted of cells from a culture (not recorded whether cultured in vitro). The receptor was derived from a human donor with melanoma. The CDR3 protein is CASSLSGGYGYTF. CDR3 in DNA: TGTGCCAGCAGCTTAAGTGGGGGCTATGGCTACACCTTC.